One sample yielded the 7 T cell receptor beta chains listed below, sequenced in a study of T cell changes during pregnancy in multiple sclerosis. Clones were sequenced by immunoSEQ multiplex PCR, and TCRdb holds only the in-frame ones, with some missing. The top ten clones hold around 1.8% of a sample with around 60,000 clones, around 93% of them seen once. The sequencing here drew on peripheral blood, taken after pregnancy. The receptors stem from a female donor with multiple sclerosis, enrolled in a pregnancy study.

This sequence joins TRBV7-2 and TRBJ2-3; the D gene is possibly TRBD2 (6 bases). Germline loops: CDR1 SGHTA, CDR2 FQGNSA. The CDR3 runs to 15 residues. Trimming removed 4 bases from V and 2 bases from J, with 13 bases in between. CDR3 protein: CASSYGTGYTDTQYF. In nucleotides, the CDR3 is TGTGCCAGCAGCTACGGGACTGGATACACAGATACGCAGTATTTT.

The chain uses TRBV6-1 and TRBJ2-1, with no clear D. Deletions cut 5 bases from V and 7 bases from J, with 9 bases between. The CDR3 covers 12 residues. Per the germline V gene, CDR1 is MNHNS and CDR2 is SASEGT. The CDR3 loop is CASSRLVNEQFF. CDR3 DNA: TGTGCCAGCAGTAGACTCGTGAATGAGCAGTTCTTC.

The chain joins TRBV19 to TRBJ2-1; 15 bases align to TRBD2. Germline-derived CDR1 and CDR2 are LNHDA and SQIVND (reference sequence). This CDR3 has 19 amino acids. V gave up 3 bases and J gave up 1 base; unmatched junction bases: 7. The CDR3 loop reads CASSIRGLAGGGSYNEQFF. Written as DNA, the CDR3 is TGTGCCAGTAGTATCAGGGGACTAGCGGGAGGAGGATCCTACAATGAGCAGTTCTTC.

A single count supports this clone. This sequence joins TRBV7-2 and TRBJ1-2, with 7 bases that match TRBD1. Per germline, CDR1 SGHTA and CDR2 FQGNSA. J lost 1 base, V lost 4 bases, and 3 bases had no gene match. This CDR3 comprises 14 residues. CDR3: CASSSPGGNYGYTF. In nucleotides, the CDR3 is TGTGCCAGCAGCTCCCCAGGGGGTAACTATGGCTACACCTTC.

The V and J genes are TRBV7-2 and TRBJ2-1, with unresolved D. Trimming removed 4 bases at V and 0 bases at J, with 10 bases between. Germline V gene data show CDR1 as SGHTA and CDR2 as FQGNSA. The CDR3 extends over 15 amino acids. CDR3 sequence: CASSSPGSSYNEQFF. For the CDR3, the DNA is TGTGCCAGCAGCTCCCCCGGTAGCTCCTACAATGAGCAGTTCTTC. Filled out from reference TRBV7-2 and TRBJ2-1, the complete variable domain reads GAGVSQSPSNKVTEKGKDVELRCDPISGHTALYWYRQSLGQGLEFLIYFQGNSAPDKSGLPSDRFSAERTGGSVSTLTIQRTQQEDSAVYLCASSSPGSSYNEQFFGPGTRLTVL.

The chain recombines TRBV28 with TRBJ1-2; TRBD1 might be the D (6 bases). Germline-derived CDR1 and CDR2 are MDHEN and SYDVKM. The V and J ends lost 6 bases and 4 bases respectively, with 15 bases between them. CDR3 length: 14 residues. The CDR3 nucleotides read TGTGCCAGCAGCCCGACTACAGGGACCTATGGCTACACCTTC. Translating it yields CASSPTTGTYGYTF.

DNA for the CDR3: TGTGCCAGCAGCCATCCAGAGCGCGGGTCGGGAGAAAAACTGTTTTTT. Residues: CASSHPERGSGEKLFF. V usage is TRBV4-2 and J usage is TRBJ1-4; D is undetermined. The V gene lost 3 bases and the J gene lost 8 bases, with 19 bases spanning the gap. This CDR3 comprises 16 residues. Germline CDR1 reads LGHNA; CDR2 reads YNFKEQ.